This T cell receptor (beta chain) derives from a study of blood T cells in healthy people across ages. A second about 7 to 12 cycle PCR used barcoded and J-beta primers. TCRdb called the 5' RACE reads again in MiXCR, with one record for every CDR3 protein. The data hold about 930,000 distinct CDR3 sequences, with almost 30% observed a single time. This clonotype occurred many times. V shed 6 bases, J shed 7 bases, and the junction held 5 bases outside the gene matches. Germline CDR1 reads MNHEY; CDR2 reads SVGAGI. The CDR3 is 14 amino acids. The same data also went into a second study, on T cells of mothers and their children. That work contributes: Evidence of persistent microchimeric T cell clones was absent.

This TCR was recovered from a woman in her thirties or forties in good health. The chain carries TRBV6-5 and TRBJ2-6, with 8 bases aligning to TRBD1. The sequenced sample was blood. The CDR3, as DNA: TGTGCCAGCAGAGACAGGGGTCGAGCCAACGTCCTGACTTTC. Its protein is CASRDRGRANVLTF.